Described below is a single T cell receptor beta chain sequence and its context. Repertoires were generated with immunoSEQ multiplex PCR, while TCRdb's copy carries only in-frame clones and drops some. The sample carries some 110,000 clones, 80% to 90% recorded once. CDR1 MNHEY and CDR2 SMNVEV come from the germline V gene (reference sequence). V dropped 2 bases and J dropped 4 bases, with 12 bases sitting between them. The CDR3 consists of 15 residues. This record comes from a study of control samples from healthy donors and cancer patients. The sequenced material came from PBMCs. The chain joins TRBV27 to TRBJ1-5, with D perhaps matching TRBD1 (6 bases). The origin of this receptor is a woman aged 50 to 60 with colorectal cancer. The CDR3 region is CASSLVQGLNQPQHF. The DNA of the CDR3 is TGTGCCAGCAGTTTAGTCCAGGGGCTGAATCAGCCCCAGCATTTT.